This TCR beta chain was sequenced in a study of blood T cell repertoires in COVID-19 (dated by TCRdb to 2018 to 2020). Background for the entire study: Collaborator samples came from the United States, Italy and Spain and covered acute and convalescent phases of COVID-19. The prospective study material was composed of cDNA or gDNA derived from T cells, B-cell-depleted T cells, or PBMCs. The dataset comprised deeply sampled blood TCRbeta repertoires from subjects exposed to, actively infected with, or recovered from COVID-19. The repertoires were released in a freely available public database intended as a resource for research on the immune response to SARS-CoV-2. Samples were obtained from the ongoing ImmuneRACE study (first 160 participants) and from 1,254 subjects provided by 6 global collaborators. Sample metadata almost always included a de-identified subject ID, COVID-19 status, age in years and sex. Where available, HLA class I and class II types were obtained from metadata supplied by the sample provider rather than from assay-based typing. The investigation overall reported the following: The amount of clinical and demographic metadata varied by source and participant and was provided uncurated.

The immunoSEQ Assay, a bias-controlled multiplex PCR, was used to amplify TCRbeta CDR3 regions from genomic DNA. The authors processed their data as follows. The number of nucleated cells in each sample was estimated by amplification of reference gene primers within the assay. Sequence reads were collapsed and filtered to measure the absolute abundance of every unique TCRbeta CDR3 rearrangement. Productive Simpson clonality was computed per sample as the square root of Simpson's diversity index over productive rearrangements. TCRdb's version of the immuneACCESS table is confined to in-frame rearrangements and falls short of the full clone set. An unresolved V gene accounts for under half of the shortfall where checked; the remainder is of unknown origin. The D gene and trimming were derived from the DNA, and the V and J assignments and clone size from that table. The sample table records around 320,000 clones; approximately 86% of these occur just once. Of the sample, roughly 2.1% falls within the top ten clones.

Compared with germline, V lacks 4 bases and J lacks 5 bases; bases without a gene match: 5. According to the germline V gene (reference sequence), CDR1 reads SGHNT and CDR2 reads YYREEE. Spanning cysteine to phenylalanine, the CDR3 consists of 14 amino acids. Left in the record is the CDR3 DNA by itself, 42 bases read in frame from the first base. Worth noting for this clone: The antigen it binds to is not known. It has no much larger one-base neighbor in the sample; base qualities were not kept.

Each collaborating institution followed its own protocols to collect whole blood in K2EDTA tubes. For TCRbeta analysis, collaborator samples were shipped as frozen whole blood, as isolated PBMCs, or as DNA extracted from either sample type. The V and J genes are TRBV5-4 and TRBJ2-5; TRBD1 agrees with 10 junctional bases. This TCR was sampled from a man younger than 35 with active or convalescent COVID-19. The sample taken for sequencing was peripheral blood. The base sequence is TGTGCCAGCAGCCAGGACAGGGGGATCGAGACCCAGTACTTC. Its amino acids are CASSQDRGIETQYF.